The sequence of this TCR beta chain was determined in a study of cytomegalovirus exposure and HLA in healthy donors. Study-level points and caveats: Rarity held for most TCR sequences, but there were some public TCRs that occurred in many donors. TCR beta chains numbering some 150 were designated cytomegalovirus-associated. A few V segments could not be told apart, such as TRBV6-2 and TRBV6-3, and were left out. A later analysis found most CMV-associated TCR beta chains apparently HLA-restricted.

The study ran its PCR with 60 Vbeta and 13 Jbeta primers. Profiled with immunoSEQ multiplex PCR; TCRdb holds only in-frame clones, not every one. Found here are 130,000 or so clones, about 8.6% of them singletons; the top ten hold 6% to 7.5%. Turning to this clone: The antigen remains undetermined.

There are 14 residues in the CDR3. J lost 7 bases, V lost 10 bases, and 12 bases had no gene match. Germline V gives CDR1 ENHRY, CDR2 SYGVKD. The chain joins TRBV10-3 to TRBJ2-7; 11 positions agree with TRBD1. The sequenced sample was PBMCs. This clonotype was sampled from a woman in her thirties or forties in good health and CMV-seropositive. The CDR3 spells CATGRDRGSGEQYF. CDR3 nucleotides: TGTGCCACCGGCCGGGACAGGGGGTCGGGGGAGCAGTACTTC.